The entry that follows covers one TCR beta chain sequence. Healthy adults negative for HIV, lacking recent acute infections or vaccinations, served as donors. From CD4+ cells came CD45RA+ naive and CD45RA-negative memory subsets. This record belongs to a study of shared clonotypes between healthy human individuals. Germline V gene data show CDR1 as MNHEY and CDR2 as SMNVEV (reference sequence). V lost 9 bases to trimming and J lost 2 bases; unmatched junction nucleotides: 11. The CDR3 length is 15 residues. TCRdb's copy holds only in-frame clones and misses some; the assay was immunoSEQ multiplex PCR. The sample yields 500,000 or so clones, roughly 95% seen once.

The rearrangement uses TRBV27 and TRBJ2-3; TRBD2 aligns across 7 bases. The sequencing input was naive CD4+ T cells sorted from blood. The subset denotes: CD45RA+ positively selected. This TCR was sampled from a young woman in good health. The CDR3 reads CASYGGSSVTDTQYF. In DNA form, the CDR3 reads TGTGCCAGTTACGGGGGGAGCTCCGTCACAGATACGCAGTATTTT.